The subject of this entry is one T cell receptor beta chain. Its antigen is unknown. Clones were sequenced by immunoSEQ multiplex PCR, and TCRdb holds only the in-frame ones, with some missing. The sample includes some 120,000 clones, around 85% seen only once; the top ten take under 2%. This CDR3 comprises 15 residues. The germline CDR1 and CDR2 sequences are MNHNS and SASEGT. V gave up 0 bases and J gave up 9 bases, with 17 bases separating them. The data are from a study of T cell responses to AZD1222 COVID-19 vaccine. Across the study: Researchers grouped second doses given at about 4 or about 12 weeks into one pool. The study's findings and limits: Spike-specific TCR breadth and depth grew following two AZD1222 doses. The study found vaccine-associated CD4 TCRs spanning spike, dominant at 160-218 and 743-854.

The receptor's source is an adult in good health. This chain links TRBV6-1 with TRBJ1-2; the D gene is possibly TRBD1 (5 bases). The material sequenced was peripheral blood, taken on day 0 of AZD1222 vaccination. CDR3 nucleotides: TGTGCCAGCAGTGAAGCGCTTCGGGACGCCGGAAGCTACACCTTC. Its translation is CASSEALRDAGSYTF.